This T cell receptor (beta chain) was sequenced in a study of CD8+ T cells in alopecia areata. In the study overall: Each day, treated patients took oral tofacitinib twice, at 5 to 10 mg per dose.

Treatment: oral pan-JAK inhibitor, 5-10 mg twice daily. Reverse transcribed after extraction, RNA yielded cDNA as the sequencing template. TCRdb's copy holds only in-frame clones and misses some; the assay was immunoSEQ multiplex PCR. Of 150,000 to 250,000 clones detected, 45% to 65% appear once; the ten largest clones hold about 3%. The CDR3 is 14 amino acids. The junction had 11 bases not matched to a gene; V was cut back by 5 bases and J by 8 bases. The germline V gene has CDR1 SQVTM and CDR2 ANQGSEA. This chain connects TRBV29-1 to TRBJ1-4, with 7 bases matching TRBD1. This clonotype was obtained from a human donor with alopecia areata. Sequencing was performed on CD4+ T cells sorted from blood, taken at week 4, from a patient treated with tofacitinib. The CDR3 nucleotides are TGCAGCGTTCTTAGGGGGCTACCAGGGGAAAAACTGTTTTTT. Protein sequence: CSVLRGLPGEKLFF.